These 20 T cell receptor beta chains came from one sample sequenced in a study of memory CD4+ T cells and cytomegalovirus serostatus. TCRdb's table, derived via immunoSEQ multiplex PCR, lists solely in-frame clones and lacks some. The sample includes over 65,000 clones, less than 90% of them seen just once. Single viable CD3+CD4+CD8-CD45RO+ cells were sorted as the memory CD4+ T cells. Sequenced: memory CD4+ T cells from blood. Receptor source: an adult in good health and CMV-seronegative.

V is TRBV18 and J is TRBJ2-1; 11 bases are a match to TRBD2. Germline-derived CDR1 and CDR2 are KGHSH and LQKENI. This CDR3 contains 17 residues. Trimming removed 0 bases from V and 4 bases from J; junction bases left unmatched: 5. CDR3 coding DNA: TGTGCCAGCTCACCACCCCGGCTAGCGGGGGGTTACAATGAGCAGTTCTTC. Protein: CASSPPRLAGGYNEQFF.

This chain joins TRBV2 and TRBJ2-5, with D possibly being TRBD2 (7 bases). CDR1 is SNHLY, CDR2 FYNNEI, per germline. Trimming shortened V by 7 bases and J by 5 bases, and 23 bases separated the two germline ends. The CDR3 is 16 amino acids. The CDR3 loop is CASTSARWGGGETQYF. CDR3 sequence (DNA): TGTGCCAGCACTAGTGCGCGTTGGGGGGGCGGGGAGACCCAGTACTTC. Complete variable domain (other parts from reference TRBV2 and TRBJ2-5): EPEVTQTPSHQVTQMGQEVILRCVPISNHLYFYWYRQILGQKVEFLVSFYNNEISEKSEIFDDQFSVERPDGSNFTLKIRSTKLEDSAMYFCASTSARWGGGETQYFGPGTRLLVL.

This chain links TRBV7-3 with TRBJ2-1; either TRBD1 or TRBD2 may supply D (5 bases each). This CDR3 contains 14 residues. From germline, CDR1 is SGHTA and CDR2 FQGTGA. Trimming shortened V by 4 bases and J by 9 bases, and 16 bases separated the two germline ends. CDR3 coding DNA: TGTGCCAGCAGCTCCACCCCTGGGACGACTGAGCAGTTCTTC. Protein: CASSSTPGTTEQFF.

V and J are TRBV6-1 and TRBJ2-7; D is unresolved. The CDR3 is 11 residues long. CDR1 is MNHNS, CDR2 SASEGT, per germline. V was shortened by 8 bases and J by 4 bases, with 9 bases between the two germline ends. For the CDR3, the DNA is TGTGCCAGCCGGGTCCTATACGAGCAGTACTTC. Translated: CASRVLYEQYF.

The chain uses TRBV6-5 and TRBJ2-1; unclear D gene. The CDR3 totals 12 residues. CDR1 and CDR2 from the germline V gene are MNHEY and SVGAGI. Trimming pared 6 bases from V and 3 bases from J, leaving 6 bases between. This CDR3 is CASRGYYNEQFF. The CDR3 DNA sequence: TGTGCCAGCAGGGGATACTACAATGAGCAGTTCTTC.

The chain employs TRBV5-4 and TRBJ1-2; TRBD1 might be the D (5 bases). This CDR3 comprises 15 residues. Trimming removed 0 bases at V and 0 bases at J, with 9 bases between. CDR1 is SGHNT and CDR2 is YYREEE in the germline V gene (reference sequence). The CDR3 loop is CASSLGAGTNYGYTF. CDR3 DNA: TGTGCCAGCAGCTTGGGGGCAGGGACTAACTATGGCTACACCTTC.

The chain recombines TRBV9 with TRBJ1-2; no clear D. This CDR3 is built from 14 residues. Germline-derived CDR1 and CDR2 are SGDLS and YYNGEE. The germline V and J ends were trimmed by 0 bases and 4 bases, with 10 bases remaining between them. CDR3 residues: CASSVDTVPYGYTF. DNA for the CDR3: TGTGCCAGCAGCGTAGATACGGTCCCCTATGGCTACACCTTC.

This chain connects TRBV7-3 to TRBJ2-7; TRBD1 might be the D (5 bases). There are 14 residues in the CDR3. Germline loops: CDR1 SGHTA, CDR2 FQGTGA. Trimming stripped 1 base from V and 2 bases from J, with 9 bases between. CDR3 sequence: CASSLNAGTYEQYF. The CDR3 DNA reads TGTGCCAGCAGCTTAAACGCAGGGACCTACGAGCAGTACTTC.

This chain links TRBV5-8 with TRBJ2-6, with D perhaps TRBD1 (6 bases). Germline assignment: CDR1 SGHTS and CDR2 YDEGEE. Trimming cost V 4 bases and J 0 bases, with 11 bases left between them. The CDR3 sequence is 16 residues long. The CDR3 DNA reads TGTGCCAGCAGCGCTACAGGGAACTCTGGGGCCAACGTCCTGACTTTC. It codes for CASSATGNSGANVLTF.

CDR3 nucleotide sequence: TGTGCCAGCAAATCCGGGCCCCATTCACCCCTCCACTTT. Translated, it gives CASKSGPHSPLHF. The rearrangement links TRBV28 to TRBJ1-6; no reliable D call. The ends were cut back, 7 bases at V and 8 bases at J, with 12 bases in the middle. This CDR3 is built from 13 residues. Germline V gives CDR1 MDHEN, CDR2 SYDVKM.

The V call is TRBV11-2, the J call TRBJ2-5; D ambiguous. Trimming removed 5 bases from V and 1 base from J, with 17 bases in between. CDR1 is SGHAT and CDR2 is FQNNGV in the germline V gene. This CDR3 is 16 amino acids long. The CDR3 spells CASSLNVAAIQETQYF. In DNA, the CDR3 is TGTGCCAGCAGCCTAAATGTGGCCGCAATCCAAGAGACCCAGTACTTC. Full variable domain (rest looked up from reference TRBV11-2 and TRBJ2-5): EAGVAQSPRYKIIEKRQSVAFWCNPISGHATLYWYQQILGQGPKLLIQFQNNGVVDDSQLPKDRFSAERLKGVDSTLKIQPAKLEDSAVYLCASSLNVAAIQETQYFGPGTRLLVL.

The chain couples TRBV20-1 to TRBJ2-3, with D unresolved. Germline lookup yields CDR1 DFQATT and CDR2 SNEGSKA (reference sequence). The CDR3 consists of 11 residues. V gave up 6 bases and J gave up 6 bases, with 10 bases separating them. This CDR3 is CSAASSDTQYF. CDR3 DNA: TGCAGTGCAGCAAGCAGCGATACGCAGTATTTT.

The chain recombines TRBV19 with TRBJ2-5; D unresolved. The germline V and J ends were trimmed by 3 bases and 1 base, with 12 bases remaining between them. Germline CDR1 is LNHDA and CDR2 is SQIVND (reference sequence). The CDR3 consists of 15 residues. The CDR3 loop is CASSIQAQVQETQYF. The CDR3 bases are TGTGCCAGTAGTATCCAAGCGCAGGTCCAAGAGACCCAGTACTTC.

CDR3 DNA sequence: TGTGCCAGCAAGCGACATGAACTCTACGAGCAGTACTTC. Translating gives CASKRHELYEQYF. This chain uses TRBV27 with TRBJ2-7; no clear D. This CDR3 is 13 amino acids long. Germline V lookup: CDR1 MNHEY, CDR2 SMNVEV (reference sequence). V was pared by 7 bases and J by 3 bases, with 13 bases between.

This rearrangement joins TRBV5-1 to TRBJ2-7, with D possibly matching TRBD1 (6 bases). This CDR3 is built from 14 residues. Germline V gives CDR1 SGHRS, CDR2 YFSETQ. Trimming pared 4 bases from V and 0 bases from J, leaving 11 bases between. CDR3 sequence reads: CASSIETGSYEQYF. DNA of the CDR3: TGCGCCAGCAGCATAGAGACAGGCTCCTACGAGCAGTACTTC.

This clone was seen a few times. The chain employs TRBV2 and TRBJ1-2; D is possibly TRBD1 (6 bases). Germline values: CDR1 SNHLY, CDR2 FYNNEI. The germline V and J ends were trimmed by 6 bases and 8 bases, with 19 bases remaining between them. CDR3 size: 14 residues. CDR3 nucleotides: TGTGCCAGCAGAGACCAGGGGATAATAAGCGGCTACACCTTC. Encoded protein: CASRDQGIISGYTF.

This clone was observed a handful of times. This chain links TRBV5-4 with TRBJ1-6; no reliable D call. V lost 4 bases, J lost 5 bases, and 4 bases lay in between. Germline V gives CDR1 SGHNT, CDR2 YYREEE (reference sequence). The CDR3 is 12 residues long. CDR3 in amino acids: CASSQDNSPLHF. Here the CDR3 DNA reads TGTGCCAGCAGCCAAGATAATTCACCCCTCCACTTT.

This clone has more than one count but fewer than ten. The same CDR3 can be traced to other DNA sequences in this sample. The gene calls are TRBV5-1 and TRBJ2-2; no definite D call. The germline CDR1 and CDR2 sequences are SGHRS and YFSETQ. The CDR3 spans 14 residues. The V gene lost 0 bases and the J gene lost 2 bases, with 5 bases spanning the gap. CDR3 DNA sequence: TGCGCCAGCAGCTTGGACACCAACACCGGGGAGCTGTTTTTT. Its protein product is CASSLDTNTGELFF.

The chain recombines TRBV2 with TRBJ1-1; D possibly corresponds to TRBD1 (5 bases). This CDR3 region has 13 residues. Trimming stripped 7 bases from V and 1 base from J, with 10 bases between. Germline V gene sequence: CDR1 SNHLY, CDR2 FYNNEI. The CDR3 region has the DNA TGTGCCAGCACTACGACAGCGAACACTGAAGCTTTCTTT. It codes for CASTTTANTEAFF. Combining the CDR3 with reference TRBV2 and TRBJ1-1 gives the whole variable domain EPEVTQTPSHQVTQMGQEVILRCVPISNHLYFYWYRQILGQKVEFLVSFYNNEISEKSEIFDDQFSVERPDGSNFTLKIRSTKLEDSAMYFCASTTTANTEAFFGQGTRLTVV.

The chain combines TRBV2 with TRBJ1-5, with D unclear. The CDR3 runs 14 residues. CDR1 and CDR2 from the germline V gene are SNHLY and FYNNEI. V was clipped by 9 bases and J by 0 bases, with 12 bases between them. The CDR3 DNA sequence: TGTGCCAGTCAGACTGATAATAGCAATCAGCCCCAGCATTTT. This encodes CASQTDNSNQPQHF. Variable domain in full (rest from reference TRBV2 and TRBJ1-5): EPEVTQTPSHQVTQMGQEVILRCVPISNHLYFYWYRQILGQKVEFLVSFYNNEISEKSEIFDDQFSVERPDGSNFTLKIRSTKLEDSAMYFCASQTDNSNQPQHFGDGTRLSIL.